This entry is about one T cell receptor beta chain. Other DNA sequences in the same sample also yield this CDR3. The data stem from a study of blood T cell repertoires in COVID-19. Study details: The samples span acute and convalescent COVID-19 from the United States, Italy and Spain.

This table comes from immunoSEQ multiplex PCR, and its TCRdb copy is limited to in-frame clones, with some not included. This sample yields about 180,000 clones, of which about 85% are seen a single time; over 5% belongs to the top ten. From germline, CDR1 is KGHSH and CDR2 LQKENI. The junction had 4 bases not matched to a gene; V was cut back by 0 bases and J by 3 bases. There are 16 residues in the CDR3. This chain joins TRBV18 and TRBJ1-5, with 8 positions matching TRBD1. The sequencing sample was made of peripheral blood. This clonotype originated in a woman in her 50s with COVID-19, enrolled during active disease. The CDR3 here is CASSPPPGGSNQPQHF. CDR3 DNA sequence: TGTGCCAGCTCACCACCGCCAGGGGGCTCCAATCAGCCCCAGCATTTT.